This TCR beta chain derives from a study of control samples from healthy donors and cancer patients. The CDR3 runs 16 residues. Germline lookup yields CDR1 ENHRY and CDR2 SYGVKD. V dropped 0 bases and J dropped 10; count of bases not matched to a gene: 7. Sequenced by immunoSEQ multiplex PCR; TCRdb stores in-frame clones only, minus some. This table has around 140,000 clones, roughly 86% appearing once. This clone came up a few times. The chain recombines TRBV10-3 with TRBJ1-6, with TRBD1 matching over 9 bases. This clonotype was sampled from a man aged 45-60 years with head and neck cancer. The sequencing sample was made of PBMCs. The CDR3 region is CAISESPGQGSSPLHF. CDR3 coding DNA: TGTGCCATCAGTGAGTCACCGGGACAGGGCTCGTCACCCCTCCACTTT.